This T cell receptor beta chain came from a study of blood T cells in healthy people across ages. This clonotype was detected many times. No antigen is known for it. Study-level findings and limits: A greater number of naive CD4+ cells and higher diversity distinguished long-lived donors from aged donors.

This CDR3 has 17 amino acids. CDR1 and CDR2 from the germline V gene are SQVTM and ANQGSEA. The junction had 14 bases not matched to a gene; V was cut back by 0 bases and J by 4 bases. Primed by a sample-barcoded 5' primer and a J-beta primer mix, a second PCR proceeded for about 6 to 12 cycles. TCRdb re-called the 5' RACE reads through MiXCR, storing one row per CDR3 protein. The table lists about 730,000 distinct CDR3 sequences, around 40% of them singletons. Source material: blood. The gene calls are TRBV29-1 and TRBJ2-7; TRBD1 matches at 8 bases. The sequence came from an older woman in good health. CDR3 DNA: TGCAGCGTTGAAGATCCGACCGGACAGGGCGTCTTTTACGAGCAGTACTTC. Protein sequence: CSVEDPTGQGVFYEQYF.